There are many counts of the clone carrying this T cell receptor (beta chain). The CDR3 spans 15 residues. Trimming removed 1 base at V and 3 bases at J, with 11 bases between. Germline loops: CDR1 SGHAT, CDR2 FQDESV (reference sequence). Amplified TCR beta CDR3 regions derived from RNA transcripts. TCR CDR3 underwent first-round RT-PCR with the HTBI primer set. Each CDR3 protein gets one entry after TCRdb re-called the multiplex PCR reads with MiXCR. The sample consists of 250,000 to 300,000 distinct CDR3 sequences, less than 15% of them appearing once. This sample was taken from a study of T cells in Graves' hyperthyroidism and ophthalmopathy.

The material sequenced was blood. This TCR derives from a woman aged 25-40 years with Graves' hyperthyroidism that later progressed to Graves' ophthalmopathy. This chain connects TRBV11-1 to TRBJ2-3; the D gene could be TRBD1 or TRBD2 (5 bases each). Here the CDR3 reads CASSLEWGSTDTQYF. The CDR3 DNA reads TGTGCCAGCAGCTTAGAATGGGGGTCTACAGATACGCAGTATTTT.